This T cell receptor (beta chain) was obtained from a study of shared clonotypes between healthy human individuals. Study background: Each donor's CD8 memory used one plate, CD8 naive two, each CD4 subset three. Broader study findings: The four-donor shared clonotypes exceeded non-shared clonotypes in generation probability, with non-shared ones scoring lower.

This CDR3 has 13 amino acids. Between the trimmed V and J ends, which lost 4 bases and 0 bases, there was a span of 8 bases. From germline, CDR1 is SGHKS and CDR2 YYEKEE (reference sequence). In the case of this clone: Antigen unknown.

Some 30,000 T cell genomes (approximately 0.2 ug DNA) went into each sorted-subset replicate. The method was immunoSEQ multiplex PCR; TCRdb's version includes in-frame clones alone and lacks a portion of them. Seen here are about 2.1 million clones, 80% to 95% observed once, and the top ten hold over 1.5%. CD45RO-negative, CCR7-positively selected cells formed the naive CD8 fraction, excluding terminally differentiated effector memory CD45RA+ cells. Everyone who donated was a Caucasian adult who lived in Nashville, Tennessee. This clonotype originated in a man younger than 30 in good health. Some clones in this sample may be carry-over from other donors' samples. The rearrangement joins TRBV5-5 to TRBJ2-7; D unresolved. The source material was naive CD8+ T cells from PBMCs. The DNA for the CDR3 is TGTGCCAGCAGCCTGGGGTTCTCCTACGAGCAGTACTTC. The encoded protein is CASSLGFSYEQYF.